This T cell receptor (beta chain) was found in a study of blood T cell repertoires in COVID-19. Overall study: Specimens from acute and convalescent COVID-19 originated in the United States, Italy and Spain. PBMCs, B-cell-depleted T cells, or T cells provided the cDNA or gDNA that made up the material.

Authors' methods: Reference gene primer amplification gave nucleated cell count estimates. Clones were read by immunoSEQ multiplex PCR, and TCRdb kept only the in-frame ones, dropping some. V, J and clone size reflect that table, while D and trimming were determined from the DNA. This sample carries thousands of clones, 80% to 90% of them seen once, and the ten largest clones take around 7.8%. The CDR3 sequence is 15 residues long. Germline V lookup: CDR1 SGHTA, CDR2 FQGNSA. The junction had 3 bases not matched to a gene; V was cut back by 3 bases and J by 1 base. J is TRBJ2-1 and V is TRBV7-2; 7 nucleotides agree with TRBD2. Sample: peripheral blood. This TCR was recovered from a human donor with active COVID-19. The donor label of this sample is uncertain. The CDR3: CASSFRGGSYNEQFF. As DNA, the CDR3 is TGTGCCAGCAGCTTCCGCGGGGGTTCCTACAATGAGCAGTTCTTC.